This T cell receptor (beta chain) was identified during a study of radiotherapy plus CTLA-4 blockade in lung cancer. The method was immunoSEQ multiplex PCR; TCRdb's version includes in-frame clones alone and lacks a portion of them. The repertoire holds 80,000 to 100,000 clones, with 82% as singletons. The CDR3 runs to 14 residues. CDR1 is SQVTM and CDR2 is ANQGSEA in the germline V gene. V gave up 6 bases and J gave up 0 bases, with 13 bases separating them. The J gene is TRBJ2-3, the V gene TRBV29-1; tentatively, D is TRBD2 (6 bases). The sequence was obtained from a human donor with non-small cell lung cancer who had a partial response to radiotherapy plus ipilimumab. The specimen comprised peripheral blood, sampled from a patient treated with radiotherapy plus ipilimumab. The CDR3 loop reads CSVAPGTSTDTQYF. In DNA, the CDR3 is TGCAGCGTCGCACCCGGGACTAGCACAGATACGCAGTATTTT.